Given below is one T cell receptor (beta chain) in context. Its antigen is undetermined. The sample belongs to a study of T cell repertoires in cytomegalovirus infection. Study context: Well-studied HLA-B-restricted CMV epitopes were used in the study alongside recently identified HLA-C-restricted ones.

A single record per CDR3 protein comes from TCRdb applying MiXCR to the reads. The table includes hundreds of thousands of distinct CDR3 sequences, approximately 31% detected once. Whole-study results and caveats: Cumulative frequency of public TCR beta families picked out carriers of CMV plus the relevant HLA.

The CDR3 length is 15 residues. The germline gives CDR1 SGHDT, CDR2 YYEEEE. V dropped 3 bases and J dropped 3; count of bases not matched to a gene: 8. Source: cultured CD8+ T cells from PBMCs, taken from culture after CMV antigen stimulation. The J gene is TRBJ1-1, the V gene TRBV5-6; 7 bases are shared with TRBD1. The origin of this receptor is a human donor in good health (CMV status not recorded). Some clones in this sample may be carry-over from other donors' samples. The CDR3 nucleotides read TGTGCCAGCAGCTCTGACAGGGACGGGGACACTGAAGCTTTCTTT. It is translated as CASSSDRDGDTEAFF.